This TCR beta chain was sequenced in a study of T cells in localized non-small cell lung cancer. Study conclusions and caveats: Uninvolved adjacent lung had more T cell clonality than any other tissue, topping tumor. Only one tumor region went through sequencing, so heterogeneity may still be there. Median detection of top 100 tumor clones in adjacent lung was 55 to 60 clones.

Sequencing used immunoSEQ multiplex PCR; TCRdb keeps in-frame clones, though not all of them. Of 35,000 to 40,000 clones detected, approximately 92% appear once; the ten largest clones hold roughly 6.9%. V shed 5 bases and J shed 3 bases, with 16 bases lying between them. This CDR3 has 15 residues. Germline V gene lookup returns CDR1 LNHDA and CDR2 SQIVND (reference sequence). A word on this clone: Its antigen is not known.

This TCR was sampled from a female donor older than 55 with stage I lung adenocarcinoma. The specimen comprised peripheral blood, sampled before any cancer treatment. The chain is built from TRBV19 and TRBJ2-5; maybe TRBD1 (6 bases). The chain's CDR3 is CASSLLGAGEETQYF. CDR3 bases: TGTGCCAGTAGTTTACTTGGGGCAGGGGAAGAGACCCAGTACTTC. Complete variable domain (other parts from reference TRBV19 and TRBJ2-5): DGGITQSPKYLFRKEGQNVTLSCEQNLNHDAMYWYRQDPGQGLRLIYYSQIVNDFQKGDIAEGYSVSREKKESFPLTVTSAQKNPTAFYLCASSLLGAGEETQYFGPGTRLLVL.